This T cell receptor beta chain derives from a study of beta chain features in type 1 diabetes. Study context: The patient and healthy donor groups were comparable for age, gender and cell yields. Examination covered over 85,000,000 sorted cells spanning all samples.

Expressed TCRB transcripts got sequenced, as all isolated RNA was reverse transcribed. Roughly 3.6 million reads on average were seen across naive, central memory and regulatory T cell samples. The table came from immunoSEQ multiplex PCR; TCRdb's copy has only in-frame clones and leaves some out. The sample holds about 23,000 clones, roughly 66% seen once. Trimming took 6 bases from V and 0 from J, leaving 21 bases between them. This CDR3 has 19 amino acids. From germline, CDR1 is MDHEN and CDR2 SYDVKM. Findings of the study overall: Within each of all four CD4+ subsets, Type 1 diabetes patients had TCRB CDR3s that were moderately but significantly shorter.

For this clone: Its antigen remains unidentified.

One heparinised draw of blood, averaging approximately 110 mL, came from each donor. The source is a man aged 18-30 years with type 1 diabetes. Sequenced: Tregs from blood. The chain uses TRBV28 and TRBJ1-6; D might be TRBD1 (5 bases). CDR3 residues: CASSSLGGGRSSYNSPLHF. In nucleotides, the CDR3 is TGTGCCAGCAGCTCCCTCGGCGGGGGGAGAAGCTCCTATAATTCACCCCTCCACTTT.